The present T cell receptor beta chain was sequenced within a study of memory CD4+ T cells and cytomegalovirus serostatus. Study conclusions and caveats: A US-trained random forest predicted CMV serostatus with median AUC around 0.93.

With respect to this clone: Its antigen remains unknown.

The V end lost 0 bases, the J end lost 4 bases, and 3 bases lay between the germline ends. The CDR3 totals 12 residues. Germline V gene lookup returns CDR1 MGHDK and CDR2 SYGVNS. Single viable CD3+CD4+CD8-CD45RO+ cells were sorted as the memory CD4+ T cells. Some clones are missing from TCRdb's copy, which holds only in-frame ones; the method was immunoSEQ multiplex PCR. Of some 65,000 clones listed, 60% to 85% are singletons. V gene TRBV25-1 combines with J gene TRBJ1-2, with D unresolved. This sequence originates from an adult in good health and CMV-seronegative. Some clones in this sample may be carry-over from other donors' samples. The sample taken for sequencing was memory CD4+ T cells from blood. In DNA form, the CDR3 reads TGTGCCAGCAGTGAATATAGCTATGGCTACACCTTC. Protein sequence: CASSEYSYGYTF.